This entry describes one TCR beta chain. Its antigen remains unknown. The sample has other DNA sequences that encode this CDR3 too. Deletions cut 0 bases from V and 1 base from J, with 6 bases between. This CDR3 contains 14 residues. Germline CDR1 and CDR2: MNHEY and SVGAGI. This record belongs to a study of OX40 agonist ivuxolimab in advanced cancers. Whole-study results and caveats: At doses 0.1 to 3.0 mg/kg, CD4+ and CD8+ clones expanded.

Assay used: immunoSEQ multiplex PCR; TCRdb lists only in-frame clones, some missing. The table shows under 30,000 clones, with roughly 84% occurring only once. The sample in question was CD4+ or CD8+ T cells sorted from blood, obtained in a trial of the OX40 agonist ivuxolimab. The sequence came from an adult with an advanced solid tumor such as melanoma, head and neck, liver or kidney cancer. The V call is TRBV6-5, the J call TRBJ1-1; D ambiguous. CDR3 nucleotides: TGTGCCAGCAGTTACTCGGAGGGGAACACTGAAGCTTTCTTT. Translated, it gives CASSYSEGNTEAFF.